Listed here are 10 T cell receptor beta chains from one sample, sequenced in a study of a mutant IDH1 vaccine in newly diagnosed glioma. Clones were read by immunoSEQ multiplex PCR, and TCRdb kept only the in-frame ones, dropping some. Of approximately 50,000 clones detected, about three quarters appear once; the ten largest clones hold about 5%. As for time point: week 5, during vaccination. A single vaccine dose contained 300 ug of mutant IDH1 20-mer peptide, and topical imiquimod was used with it. These receptors are not linked to any known antigen. Material: PBMCs, obtained from a glioma patient whose treatment included an IDH1 peptide vaccine. The receptor source for this set is a man aged 50-60 years with glioma.

The V call is TRBV5-5, the J call TRBJ1-5; D unclear. V lost 0 bases to trimming and J lost 4 bases, with 5 bases between them. This CDR3 region has 13 residues. Germline-derived CDR1 and CDR2 are SGHKS and YYEKEE (reference sequence). The CDR3 region is CASSLGSNQPQHF. In DNA, the CDR3 is TGTGCCAGCAGCTTGGGGTCGAATCAGCCCCAGCATTTT.

The chain combines TRBV21-1 with TRBJ1-6. TRBV21-1 is assigned pseudogene status. The CDR3 runs 18 residues. The CDR3 is CASSRPPVGSRYNSPLHF. The CDR3 nucleotides are TGTGCCAGCAGCAGACCCCCTGTCGGCAGTCGCTACAATTCACCCCTCCACTTT.

The chain links TRBV7-8 to TRBJ2-1; 10 bases are shared with TRBD2. J gave up 4 bases and V 5 bases, and 14 bases lay outside the gene matches. CDR3 length: 18 amino acids. Per germline, CDR1 SGHVS and CDR2 FQNEAQ. The CDR3 reads CASSPTGSGTSVYNEQFF. DNA of the CDR3: TGTGCCAGCAGCCCGACAGGGTCCGGGACTAGCGTTTACAATGAGCAGTTCTTC.

This clone was seen a few times. V is TRBV2 and J is TRBJ1-4, with a tentative D call TRBD1 (5 bases). Germline CDR1 is SNHLY and CDR2 is FYNNEI. Trimming stripped 6 bases from V and 0 bases from J, with 8 bases between. The CDR3 is 14 amino acids. Here the CDR3 reads CASSGTPTNEKLFF. Written as DNA, the CDR3 is TGTGCCAGCAGCGGGACCCCAACTAATGAAAAACTGTTTTTT.

The J gene is TRBJ2-7, the V gene TRBV21-1; the table's D call of TRBD1 was not tested on the DNA. TRBV21-1 is recorded as a pseudogene. The CDR3 consists of 15 residues. Here the CDR3 reads CASSKEGRGSYEQYF. In DNA, the CDR3 is TGTGCCAGCAGCAAAGAGGGCAGGGGGTCCTACGAGCAGTACTTC.

This chain uses TRBV5-1 with TRBJ2-2, with 10 bases fitting TRBD2. The CDR3 spans 18 residues. V shed 0 bases, J shed 6 bases, and the junction held 11 bases outside the gene matches. Germline CDR1 reads SGHRS; CDR2 reads YFSETQ. The chain's CDR3 is CASSLAEVSGGPPGELFF. Here the CDR3 DNA reads TGCGCCAGCAGCTTGGCCGAAGTTAGCGGGGGGCCCCCCGGGGAGCTGTTTTTT.

V gene TRBV12-5 combines with J gene TRBJ1-1; perhaps TRBD1 as D (6 bases). CDR1 and CDR2 from the germline V gene are LGHNT and FRNRAP. The CDR3 runs to 14 residues. Trimming took off 7 bases at V and 3 bases at J, with 15 bases between the two ends. CDR3 protein: CASAMGASHTEAFF. The DNA of the CDR3 is TGTGCTAGTGCCATGGGGGCATCCCACACTGAAGCTTTCTTT. The full variable domain, completed using reference TRBV12-5 and TRBJ1-1, is DARVTQTPRHKVTEMGQEVTMRCQPILGHNTVFWYRQTMMQGLELLAYFRNRAPLDDSGMPKDRFSAEMPDATLATLKIQPSEPRDSAVYFCASAMGASHTEAFFGQGTRLTVV.

This chain uses TRBV7-9 with TRBJ2-3; 16 positions agree with TRBD2. CDR1 is SEHNR, CDR2 FQNEAQ, per germline (reference sequence). The CDR3 has 16 amino acids. The J segment lost 4 bases and the V segment lost 3 bases, leaving 1 base of the junction unmatched. CDR3 bases: TGTGCCAGCAGCTTGGGACTAGCGGGGGGGCCAGATACGCAGTATTTT. Translation gives CASSLGLAGGPDTQYF.

The genes are TRBV29-1 and TRBJ1-5; TRBD1 aligns across 9 bases. Per germline, CDR1 SQVTM and CDR2 ANQGSEA. The CDR3 covers 14 residues. After removal of 6 bases from V and 2 bases from J, the junction contained 5 bases not matched to a gene. The CDR3 DNA is TGCAGCGTAGGACAGGGGAAGGGCAATCAGCCCCAGCATTTT. Translation: CSVGQGKGNQPQHF.

The chain joins TRBV29-1 to TRBJ2-1; 10 positions agree with TRBD1. Germline V gene data show CDR1 as SQVTM and CDR2 as ANQGSEA. This CDR3 comprises 13 residues. After removal of 7 bases from V and 2 bases from J, the junction contained 2 bases not matched to a gene. CDR3 residues: CSAGQGPYNEQFF. The CDR3 DNA is TGCAGCGCGGGACAGGGGCCCTACAATGAGCAGTTCTTC.